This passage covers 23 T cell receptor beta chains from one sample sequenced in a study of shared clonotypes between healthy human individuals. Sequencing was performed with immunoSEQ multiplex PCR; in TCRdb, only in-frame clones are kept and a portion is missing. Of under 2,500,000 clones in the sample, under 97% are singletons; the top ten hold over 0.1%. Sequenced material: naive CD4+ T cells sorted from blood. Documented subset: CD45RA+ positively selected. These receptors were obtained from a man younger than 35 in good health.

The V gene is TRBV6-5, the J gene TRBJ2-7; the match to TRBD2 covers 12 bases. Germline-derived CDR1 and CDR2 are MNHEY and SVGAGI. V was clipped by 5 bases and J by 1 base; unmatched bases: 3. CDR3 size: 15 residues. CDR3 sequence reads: CASSRTSGNSYEQYF. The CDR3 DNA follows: TGTGCCAGCAGTCGGACTAGCGGGAATTCCTACGAGCAGTACTTC.

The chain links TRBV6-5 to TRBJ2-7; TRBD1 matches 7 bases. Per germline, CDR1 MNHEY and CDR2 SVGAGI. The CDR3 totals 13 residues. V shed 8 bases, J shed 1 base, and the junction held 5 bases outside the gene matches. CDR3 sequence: CASRDSGSYEQYF. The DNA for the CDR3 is TGTGCCAGCCGGGACAGCGGTTCCTACGAGCAGTACTTC.

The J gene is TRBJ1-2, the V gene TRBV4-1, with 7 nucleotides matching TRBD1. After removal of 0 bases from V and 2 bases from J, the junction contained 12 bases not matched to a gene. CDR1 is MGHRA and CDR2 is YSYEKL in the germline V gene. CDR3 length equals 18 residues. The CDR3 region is CASSQDQGAGQINYGYTF. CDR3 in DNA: TGCGCCAGCAGCCAAGATCAGGGCGCGGGACAGATAAACTATGGCTACACCTTC.

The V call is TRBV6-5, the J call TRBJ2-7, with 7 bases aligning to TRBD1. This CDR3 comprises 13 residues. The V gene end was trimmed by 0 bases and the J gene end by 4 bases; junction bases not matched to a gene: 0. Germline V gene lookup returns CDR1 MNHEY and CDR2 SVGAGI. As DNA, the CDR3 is TGTGCCAGCAGTTACTCGGACAGGTACGAGCAGTACTTC. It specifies CASSYSDRYEQYF.

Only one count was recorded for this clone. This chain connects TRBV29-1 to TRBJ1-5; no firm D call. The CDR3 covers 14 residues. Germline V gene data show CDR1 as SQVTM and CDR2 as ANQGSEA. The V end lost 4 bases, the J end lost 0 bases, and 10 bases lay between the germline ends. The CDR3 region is CSVGQENSNQPQHF. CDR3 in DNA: TGCAGCGTTGGGCAGGAAAATAGCAATCAGCCCCAGCATTTT.

Here the CDR3 reads CAITAGGTGELFF. The CDR3 region has the DNA TGTGCCATCACGGCGGGAGGGACCGGGGAGCTGTTTTTT. The chain couples TRBV10-3 to TRBJ2-2, with 9 bases fitting TRBD2. Germline V gives CDR1 ENHRY, CDR2 SYGVKD. After removal of 7 bases from V and 5 bases from J, the junction contained 2 bases not matched to a gene. This CDR3 region has 13 residues.

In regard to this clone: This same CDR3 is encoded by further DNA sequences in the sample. DNA for the CDR3: TGTGCCAGCTCACCCTCAGGTAGCAATCAGCCCCAGCATTTT. Translating it yields CASSPSGSNQPQHF. The J gene is TRBJ1-5, the V gene TRBV18; D is undetermined. This CDR3 is 14 amino acids long. The V gene's germline CDR1 is KGHSH and CDR2 LQKENI. Trimming took off 3 bases at V and 0 bases at J, with 6 bases between the two ends.

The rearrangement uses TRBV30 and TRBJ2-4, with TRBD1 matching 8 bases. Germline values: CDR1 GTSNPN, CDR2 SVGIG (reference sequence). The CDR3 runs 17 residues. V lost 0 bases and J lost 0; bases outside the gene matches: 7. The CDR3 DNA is TGTGCCTGGAGTGTATGGGGACAGGAACTAGCCAAAAACATTCAGTACTTC. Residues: CAWSVWGQELAKNIQYF.

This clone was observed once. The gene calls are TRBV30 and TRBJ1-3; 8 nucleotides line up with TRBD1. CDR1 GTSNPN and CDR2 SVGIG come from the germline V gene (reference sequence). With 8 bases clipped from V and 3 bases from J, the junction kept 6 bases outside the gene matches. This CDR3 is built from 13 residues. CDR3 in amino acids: CAADRGDGNTIYF. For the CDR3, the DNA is TGTGCCGCTGACAGGGGAGATGGAAACACCATATATTTT.

Here the CDR3 DNA reads TGTGCCAGCAGCTCGGGACAGCTTAATCAGCCCCAGCATTTT. Translation gives CASSSGQLNQPQHF. The rearrangement joins TRBV11-2 to TRBJ1-5; 7 positions agree with TRBD1. Germline values: CDR1 SGHAT, CDR2 FQNNGV. CDR3 size: 14 residues. Trimming at V came to 4 bases and at J to 4 bases, leaving 4 bases not matched to a gene.

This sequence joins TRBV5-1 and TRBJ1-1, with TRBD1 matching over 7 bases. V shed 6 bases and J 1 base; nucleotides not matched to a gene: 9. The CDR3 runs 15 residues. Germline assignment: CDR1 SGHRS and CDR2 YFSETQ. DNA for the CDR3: TGCGCCAGCAACCTTGGGTGGGACAGGAACACTGAAGCTTTCTTT. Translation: CASNLGWDRNTEAFF.

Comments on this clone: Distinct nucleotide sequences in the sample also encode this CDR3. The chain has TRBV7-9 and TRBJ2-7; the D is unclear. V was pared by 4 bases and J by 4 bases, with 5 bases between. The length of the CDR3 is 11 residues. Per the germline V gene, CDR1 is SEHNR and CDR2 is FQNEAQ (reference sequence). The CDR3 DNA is TGTGCCAGCAGCTCGGCATACGAGCAGTACTTC. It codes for CASSSAYEQYF.

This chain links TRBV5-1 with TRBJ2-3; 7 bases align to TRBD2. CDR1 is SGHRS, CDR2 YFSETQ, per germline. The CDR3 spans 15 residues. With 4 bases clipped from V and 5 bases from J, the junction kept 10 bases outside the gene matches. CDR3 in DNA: TGCGCCAGCAGCCCCGGCGGGGGAGGGCAAGATACGCAGTATTTT. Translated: CASSPGGGGQDTQYF.

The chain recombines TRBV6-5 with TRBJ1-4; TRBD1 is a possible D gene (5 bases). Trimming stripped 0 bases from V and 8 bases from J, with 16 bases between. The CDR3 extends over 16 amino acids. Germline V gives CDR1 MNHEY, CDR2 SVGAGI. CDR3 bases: TGTGCCAGCAGTTACTCACGACCCGACAGTGGGGAAAAACTGTTTTTT. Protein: CASSYSRPDSGEKLFF.

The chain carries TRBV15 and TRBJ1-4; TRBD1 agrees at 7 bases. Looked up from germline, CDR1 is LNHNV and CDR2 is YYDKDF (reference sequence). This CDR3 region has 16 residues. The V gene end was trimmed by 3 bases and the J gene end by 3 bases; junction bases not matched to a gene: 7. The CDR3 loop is CATSRSGGTANEKLFF. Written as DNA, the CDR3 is TGTGCCACCAGCAGGAGTGGTGGGACAGCTAATGAAAAACTGTTTTTT.

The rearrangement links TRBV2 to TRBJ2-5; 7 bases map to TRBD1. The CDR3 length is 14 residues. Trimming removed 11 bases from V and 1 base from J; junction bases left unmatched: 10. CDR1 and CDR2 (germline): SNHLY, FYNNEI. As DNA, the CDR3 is TGTGCCGGTCACAGGGACAGCATCCAAGAGACCCAGTACTTC. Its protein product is CAGHRDSIQETQYF.

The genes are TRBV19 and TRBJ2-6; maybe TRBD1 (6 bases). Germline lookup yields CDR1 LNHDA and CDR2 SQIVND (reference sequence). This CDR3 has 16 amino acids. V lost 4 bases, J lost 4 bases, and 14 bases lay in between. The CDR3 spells CASSTKQGTGANVLTF. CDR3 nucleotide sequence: TGTGCCAGTAGTACAAAACAGGGAACCGGGGCCAACGTCCTGACTTTC.

The DNA of the CDR3 is TGTGCCAGTACTGCGGTCAGCACTGAAGCTTTCTTT. Its protein product is CASTAVSTEAFF. This chain connects TRBV19 to TRBJ1-1, with D hard to call. Germline assignment: CDR1 LNHDA and CDR2 SQIVND (reference sequence). Trimming pared 7 bases from V and 4 bases from J, leaving 10 bases between. CDR3 length: 12 residues.

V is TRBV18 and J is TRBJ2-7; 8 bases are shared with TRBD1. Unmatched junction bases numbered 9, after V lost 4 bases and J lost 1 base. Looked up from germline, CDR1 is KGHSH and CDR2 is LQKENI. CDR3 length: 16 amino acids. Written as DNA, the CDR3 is TGTGCCAGCTCACTGACTGCCGGGACAGGATCCTACGAGCAGTACTTC. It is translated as CASSLTAGTGSYEQYF.

The CDR3 nucleotides read TGTGCCAGCAGACCCATGGGGGGGTCTGGAAACACCATATATTTT. Encoded protein: CASRPMGGSGNTIYF. The chain has TRBV6-5 and TRBJ1-3; a possible D gene is TRBD1 (5 bases). The germline V and J ends were trimmed by 6 bases and 1 base, with 13 bases remaining between them. Per germline, CDR1 MNHEY and CDR2 SVGAGI. The CDR3 spans 15 residues.

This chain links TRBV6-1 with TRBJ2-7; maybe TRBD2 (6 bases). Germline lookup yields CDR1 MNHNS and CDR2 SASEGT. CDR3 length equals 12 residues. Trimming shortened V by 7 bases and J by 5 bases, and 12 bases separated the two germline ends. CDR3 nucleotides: TGTGCCAGCATTGGGACTTCCCACGAGCAGTACTTC. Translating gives CASIGTSHEQYF.

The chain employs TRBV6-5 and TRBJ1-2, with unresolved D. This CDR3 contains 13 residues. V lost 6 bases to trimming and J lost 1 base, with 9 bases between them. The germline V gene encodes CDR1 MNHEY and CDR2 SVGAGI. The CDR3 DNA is TGTGCCAGCAGGGCCGCCAGTAACTATGGCTACACCTTC. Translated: CASRAASNYGYTF.

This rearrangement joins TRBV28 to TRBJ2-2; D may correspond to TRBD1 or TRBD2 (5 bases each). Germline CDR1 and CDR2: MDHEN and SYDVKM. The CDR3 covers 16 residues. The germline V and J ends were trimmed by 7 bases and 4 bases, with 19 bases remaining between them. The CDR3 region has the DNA TGTGCCAGCACCCTCGGGGCCTTACTACCCACCGGGGAGCTGTTTTTT. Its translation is CASTLGALLPTGELFF.